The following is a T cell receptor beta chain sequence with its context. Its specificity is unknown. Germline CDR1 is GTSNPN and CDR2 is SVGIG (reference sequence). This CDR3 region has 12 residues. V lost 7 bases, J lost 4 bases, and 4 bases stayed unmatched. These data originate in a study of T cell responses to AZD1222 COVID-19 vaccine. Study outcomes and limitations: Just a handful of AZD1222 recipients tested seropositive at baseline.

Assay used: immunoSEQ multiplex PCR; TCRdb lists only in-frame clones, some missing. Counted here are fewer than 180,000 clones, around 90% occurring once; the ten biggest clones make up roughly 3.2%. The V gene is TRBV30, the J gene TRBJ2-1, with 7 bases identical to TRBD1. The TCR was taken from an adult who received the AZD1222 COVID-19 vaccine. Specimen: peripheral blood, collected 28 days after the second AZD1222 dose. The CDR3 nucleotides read TGTGCCTACGGACAGGTTTACAATGAGCAGTTCTTC. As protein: CAYGQVYNEQFF.